The clone carrying this T cell receptor beta chain was recorded a few times. These data are taken from a study of blood T cell repertoires in COVID-19. Clones were read by immunoSEQ multiplex PCR, and TCRdb kept only the in-frame ones, dropping some. The sample consists of 140,000 to 150,000 clones, approximately 80% of them appearing once. This CDR3 region has 12 residues. Germline V gene lookup returns CDR1 LNHDA and CDR2 SQIVND (reference sequence). Trimming stripped 4 bases from V and 8 bases from J, with 11 bases between. This receptor was taken from a human donor in a cohort sampled during active COVID-19. The chain links TRBV19 to TRBJ1-2; D is perhaps TRBD1 (6 bases). The sequenced material came from peripheral blood. CDR3 residues: CASSTRQAGYTF. In DNA form, the CDR3 reads TGTGCCAGTAGTACTAGACAGGCGGGCTACACCTTC.